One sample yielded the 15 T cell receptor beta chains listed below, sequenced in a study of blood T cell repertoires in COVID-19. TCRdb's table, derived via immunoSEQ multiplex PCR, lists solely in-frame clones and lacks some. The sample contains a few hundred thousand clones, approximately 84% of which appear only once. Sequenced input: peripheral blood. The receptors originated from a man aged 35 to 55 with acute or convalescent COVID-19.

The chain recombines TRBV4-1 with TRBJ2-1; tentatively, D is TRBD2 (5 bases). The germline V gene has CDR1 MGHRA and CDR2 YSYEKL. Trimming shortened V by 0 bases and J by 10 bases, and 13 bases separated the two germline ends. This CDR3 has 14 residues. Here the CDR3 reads CASSQDRTPGEQFF. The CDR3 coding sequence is TGCGCCAGCAGCCAAGATCGGACTCCTGGGGAGCAGTTCTTC.

In nucleotides, the CDR3 is TGTGCCAGCAGCGCTGGGGACAGGGAAAAACTGTTTTTT. The encoded protein is CASSAGDREKLFF. The rearrangement uses TRBV9 and TRBJ1-4; 8 positions match TRBD1. Germline V lookup: CDR1 SGDLS, CDR2 YYNGEE. V trimming: 3 bases; J trimming: 8 bases; junction bases outside the gene matches: 3. This CDR3 has 13 residues.

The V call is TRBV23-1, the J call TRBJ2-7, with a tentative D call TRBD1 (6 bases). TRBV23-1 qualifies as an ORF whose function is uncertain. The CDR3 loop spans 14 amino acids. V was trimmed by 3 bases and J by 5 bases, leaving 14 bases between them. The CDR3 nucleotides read TGCGCCAGCAGTCACCTCAAAGGGGGTCACGAGCAGTACTTC. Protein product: CASSHLKGGHEQYF.

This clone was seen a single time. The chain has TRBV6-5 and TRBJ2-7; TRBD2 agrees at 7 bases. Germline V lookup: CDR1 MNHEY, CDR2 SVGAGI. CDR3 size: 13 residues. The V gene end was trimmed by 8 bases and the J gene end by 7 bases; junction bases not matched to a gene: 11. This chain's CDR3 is CASGIIAGGEQYF. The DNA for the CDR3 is TGTGCCAGCGGGATAATAGCGGGCGGGGAGCAGTACTTC.

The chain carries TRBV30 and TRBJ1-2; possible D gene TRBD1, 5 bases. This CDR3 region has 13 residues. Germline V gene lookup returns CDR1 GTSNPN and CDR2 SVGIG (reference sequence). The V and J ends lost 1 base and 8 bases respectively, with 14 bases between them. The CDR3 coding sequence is TGTGCCTGGAGTGACCTACCGGGGGGGGGCTACACCTTC. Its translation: CAWSDLPGGGYTF.

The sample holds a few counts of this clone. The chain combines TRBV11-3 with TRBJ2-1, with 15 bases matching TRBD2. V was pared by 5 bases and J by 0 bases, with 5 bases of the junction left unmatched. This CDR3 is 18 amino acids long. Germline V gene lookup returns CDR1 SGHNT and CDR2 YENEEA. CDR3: CASSLGLAGGVSYNEQFF. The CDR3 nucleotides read TGTGCCAGCAGCCTGGGACTAGCGGGGGGCGTCTCCTACAATGAGCAGTTCTTC.

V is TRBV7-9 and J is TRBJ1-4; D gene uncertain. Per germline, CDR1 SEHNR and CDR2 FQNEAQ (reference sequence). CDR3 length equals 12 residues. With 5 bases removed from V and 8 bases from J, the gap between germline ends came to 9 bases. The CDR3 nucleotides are TGTGCCAGCAGCCAGGCGGGGGAAAAACTGTTTTTT. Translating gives CASSQAGEKLFF.

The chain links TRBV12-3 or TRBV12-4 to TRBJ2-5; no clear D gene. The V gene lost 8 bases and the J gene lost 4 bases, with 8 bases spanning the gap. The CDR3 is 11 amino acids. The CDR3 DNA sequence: TGTGCCAGCGCCCTAGGAGAGACCCAGTACTTC. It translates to CASALGETQYF.

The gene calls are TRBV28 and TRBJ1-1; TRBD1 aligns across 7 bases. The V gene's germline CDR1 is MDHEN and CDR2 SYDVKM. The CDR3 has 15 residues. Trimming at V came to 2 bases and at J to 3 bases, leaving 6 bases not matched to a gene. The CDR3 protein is CASSLAAGGYTEAFF. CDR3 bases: TGTGCCAGCAGTTTAGCGGCAGGGGGGTACACTGAAGCTTTCTTT.

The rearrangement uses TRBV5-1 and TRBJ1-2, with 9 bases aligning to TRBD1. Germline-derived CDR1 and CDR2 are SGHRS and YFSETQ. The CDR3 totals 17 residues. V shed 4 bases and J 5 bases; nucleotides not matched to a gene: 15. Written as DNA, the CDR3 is TGCGCCAGCAGCCCCGTCCCGGGACAGGGACTATTTTATGGCTACACCTTC. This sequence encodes CASSPVPGQGLFYGYTF.

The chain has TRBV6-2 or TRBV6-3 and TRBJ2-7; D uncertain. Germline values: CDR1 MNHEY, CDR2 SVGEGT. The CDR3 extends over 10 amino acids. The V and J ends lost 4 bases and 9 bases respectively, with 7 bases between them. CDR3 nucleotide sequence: TGTGCCAGCAGTTCTGAGCGGCAGTACTTC. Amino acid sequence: CASSSERQYF.

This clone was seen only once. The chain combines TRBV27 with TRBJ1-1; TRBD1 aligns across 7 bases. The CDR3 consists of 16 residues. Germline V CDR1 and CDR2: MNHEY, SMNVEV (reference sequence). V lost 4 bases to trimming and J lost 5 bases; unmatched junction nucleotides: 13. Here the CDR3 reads CASSSPRDRRGTEAFF. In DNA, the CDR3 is TGTGCCAGCAGTTCCCCCAGGGACAGACGGGGGACTGAAGCTTTCTTT.

CDR3 nucleotides: TGTGCCAGCAGCCCAACGACAGGGAATCAGCCCCAGCATTTT. Translated, it gives CASSPTTGNQPQHF. This chain joins TRBV9 and TRBJ1-5, with 7 bases matching TRBD1. The CDR3 totals 14 residues. Looked up from germline, CDR1 is SGDLS and CDR2 is YYNGEE. The J segment lost 4 bases and the V segment lost 4 bases, leaving 5 bases of the junction unmatched.

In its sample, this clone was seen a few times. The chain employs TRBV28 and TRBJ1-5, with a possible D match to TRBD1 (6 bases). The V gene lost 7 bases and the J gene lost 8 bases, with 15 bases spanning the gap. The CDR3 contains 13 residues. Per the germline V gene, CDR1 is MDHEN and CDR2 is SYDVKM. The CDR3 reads CASTKQPGEPQHF. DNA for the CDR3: TGTGCCAGCACCAAACAACCAGGGGAGCCCCAGCATTTT.

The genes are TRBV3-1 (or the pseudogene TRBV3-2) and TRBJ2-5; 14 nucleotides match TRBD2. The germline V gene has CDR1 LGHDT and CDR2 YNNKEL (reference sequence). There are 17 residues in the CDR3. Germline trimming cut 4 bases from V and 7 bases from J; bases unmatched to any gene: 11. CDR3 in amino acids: CASSPGTSGGHRGTQYF. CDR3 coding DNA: TGTGCCAGCAGCCCCGGGACTAGCGGGGGTCACAGGGGGACCCAGTACTTC.